These 10 T cell receptor beta chains originate from one sample sequenced in a study of T cell repertoires in cytomegalovirus infection (dated 2019 in TCRdb). The data were produced on an Illumina HiSeq 1500. TCRdb reprocessed the public reads (quality trimming at Q25 with fastp, clone calling with MiXCR) and kept in-frame beta chains. CDR3 protein duplicates are merged, each entry listing the most common genes and DNA. This sample comprises about 490,000 distinct CDR3 sequences, 16% of them detected only once. 20% to 30% of the sample belongs to the ten largest clones. The sample taken for sequencing was CD8+ T cells from PBMCs. Receptor source: a human donor in good health (CMV status not recorded). Some clones in this sample may be carry-over from other donors' samples.

This clonotype showed up many times. The rearrangement links TRBV7-3 to TRBJ1-3; maybe TRBD1 (5 bases). Germline CDR1 reads SGHTA; CDR2 reads FQGTGA. V lost 5 bases and J 4 bases, leaving 12 bases between the germline ends. The CDR3 covers 14 residues. In nucleotides, the CDR3 is TGTGCCAGCAGCCCCGGTGAGGGGGGAAACACCATATATTTT. This translates into CASSPGEGGNTIYF.

The sample holds many counts of this clonotype. The chain joins TRBV28 to TRBJ1-6, with D perhaps matching TRBD1 (5 bases). The germline V gene has CDR1 MDHEN and CDR2 SYDVKM. This CDR3 contains 15 residues. The germline V and J ends were trimmed by 5 bases and 8 bases, with 16 bases remaining between them. The CDR3, as DNA: TGTGCCAGCAGTCCCCTGACAGTGTTTTATTCACCCCTCCACTTT. Its protein product is CASSPLTVFYSPLHF.

This clonotype was observed at least ten times. V gene TRBV28 combines with J gene TRBJ2-1; D may be TRBD2 (6 bases). CDR3 length: 14 residues. The V and J ends lost 5 bases and 6 bases respectively, with 14 bases between them. CDR1 is MDHEN, CDR2 SYDVKM, per germline. Here the CDR3 DNA reads TGTGCCAGCAGTCAGGGCGGGAAGGGCAATGAGCAGTTCTTC. Protein: CASSQGGKGNEQFF.

The chain combines TRBV29-1 with TRBJ1-1; D gene uncertain. The CDR3 runs to 13 residues. The ends were cut back, 6 bases at V and 1 base at J, with 12 bases in the middle. Germline-derived CDR1 and CDR2 are SQVTM and ANQGSEA. CDR3 sequence reads: CSVKDGQNTEAFF. The CDR3 bases are TGCAGCGTCAAAGACGGTCAGAACACTGAAGCTTTCTTT.

The chain has TRBV6-6 and TRBJ1-1; D is uncertain. The CDR3 is 14 amino acids. Germline V gene data show CDR1 as MNHNY and CDR2 as SVGAGI (reference sequence). The V and J ends lost 0 bases and 3 bases respectively, with 8 bases between them. CDR3 protein: CASSYSTGYTEAFF. In DNA, the CDR3 is TGTGCCAGCAGTTACTCAACGGGGTACACTGAAGCTTTCTTT.

This clonotype was observed a handful of times. This chain connects TRBV19 to TRBJ2-7, with TRBD2 identical over 7 bases. Germline-derived CDR1 and CDR2 are LNHDA and SQIVND (reference sequence). The ends lost 4 bases at V and 2 bases at J; junction bases unmatched: 5. The CDR3 has 14 amino acids. CDR3 loop: CASSSGGDAYEQYF. The CDR3 nucleotides read TGTGCCAGTAGTAGTGGGGGGGACGCCTACGAGCAGTACTTC.

The rearrangement joins TRBV4-2 to TRBJ2-3; D call uncertain. V lost 0 bases and J lost 10, with 8 bases in between. The germline CDR1 and CDR2 sequences are LGHNA and YNFKEQ. CDR3 length: 12 amino acids. CDR3 loop: CASSQEWDAQYF. The DNA for the CDR3 is TGTGCCAGCAGCCAAGAATGGGATGCGCAGTATTTT.

This clonotype was seen a handful of times. The chain carries TRBV9 and TRBJ2-3; D is unclear. Looked up from germline, CDR1 is SGDLS and CDR2 is YYNGEE. V lost 0 bases and J 1 base, leaving 15 bases between the germline ends. The CDR3 sequence is 17 residues long. The CDR3 DNA reads as TGTGCCAGCAGCGTAGAGAGGTCGGGTGTTGGCACAGATACGCAGTATTTT. This sequence encodes CASSVERSGVGTDTQYF.

The sample holds many counts of this clonotype. The V and J genes are TRBV19 and TRBJ1-1; 9 bases match TRBD1. V lost 1 base, J lost 1 base, and 4 bases stayed unmatched. Looked up from germline, CDR1 is LNHDA and CDR2 is SQIVND (reference sequence). The CDR3 is 16 amino acids. The CDR3 loop is CASSIGGTGWNTEAFF. CDR3 nucleotide sequence: TGTGCCAGTAGTATAGGCGGGACAGGGTGGAACACTGAAGCTTTCTTT.

Many counts were recorded for this clonotype. The CDR3 here is CASSLKTGPPNEKLFF. Written as DNA, the CDR3 is TGTGCCAGCAGCTTAAAGACAGGGCCCCCTAATGAAAAACTGTTTTTT. The V gene is TRBV7-9, the J gene TRBJ1-4, with 7 bases lining up with TRBD1. Per the germline V gene, CDR1 is SEHNR and CDR2 is FQNEAQ (reference sequence). The ends lost 2 bases at V and 3 bases at J; junction bases unmatched: 6. The CDR3 extends over 16 amino acids. The full variable domain, rest sourced from reference TRBV7-9 and TRBJ1-4, is DTGVSQNPRHKITKRGQNVTFRCDPISEHNRLYWYRQTLGQGPEFLTYFQNEAQLEKSRLLSDRFSAERPKGSFSTLEIQRTEQGDSAMYLCASSLKTGPPNEKLFFGSGTQLSVL.